These 29 T cell receptor beta chains share one sample of origin, sequenced in a study of blood T cell repertoires in COVID-19. Measured with immunoSEQ multiplex PCR; TCRdb has only the in-frame clones, and not every one. The sample holds roughly 350,000 clones, around 87% seen once. What was sequenced was peripheral blood. These receptors came from a woman between 50 and 59 years old with COVID-19, enrolled during active disease.

The chain recombines TRBV5-1 with TRBJ2-3; D is possibly TRBD2 (6 bases). V gave up 9 bases and J gave up 2 bases, with 10 bases separating them. From germline, CDR1 is SGHRS and CDR2 YFSETQ. CDR3 length: 12 amino acids. CDR3 sequence: CATRDSTDTQYF. CDR3 bases: TGCGCCACCCGGGACTCCACAGATACGCAGTATTTT.

This chain uses TRBV19 with TRBJ1-3; 7 bases fit TRBD1. V lost 7 bases and J lost 4; bases outside the gene matches: 7. The CDR3 extends over 14 amino acids. Germline CDR1 is LNHDA and CDR2 is SQIVND (reference sequence). CDR3 protein: CASNFRGSGNTIYF. CDR3 coding DNA: TGTGCCAGTAATTTCAGGGGGTCCGGAAACACCATATATTTT.

The J gene is TRBJ2-1, the V gene TRBV5-1, with no clear D. The CDR3 consists of 15 residues. The V end lost 0 bases, the J end lost 0 bases, and 7 bases lay between the germline ends. Germline V CDR1 and CDR2: SGHRS, YFSETQ. The CDR3 spells CASSLARSSYNEQFF. CDR3 sequence (DNA): TGCGCCAGCAGCTTGGCGCGGAGCTCCTACAATGAGCAGTTCTTC.

The chain has TRBV3-1 (or the pseudogene TRBV3-2) and TRBJ2-1, with TRBD2 identical over 10 bases. This CDR3 is built from 16 residues. CDR1 is LGHDT and CDR2 is YNNKEL in the germline V gene (reference sequence). With 5 bases clipped from V and 1 base from J, the junction kept 5 bases outside the gene matches. The DNA for the CDR3 is TGTGCCAGCAGCAATCTAGCGGGAGTATCCTACAATGAGCAGTTCTTC. Residues: CASSNLAGVSYNEQFF.

This chain links TRBV3-1 (or the pseudogene TRBV3-2) with TRBJ1-1, with D tentatively TRBD1 (5 bases). V lost 2 bases, J lost 2 bases, and 9 bases lay in between. Per the germline V gene, CDR1 is LGHDT and CDR2 is YNNKEL (reference sequence). The CDR3 is made up of 14 amino acids. The CDR3 DNA follows: TGTGCCAGCAGCCAAAGGGGTAGAAACACTGAAGCTTTCTTT. Translation gives CASSQRGRNTEAFF.

V and J are TRBV29-1 and TRBJ1-3; TRBD1 might be the D (5 bases). Per the germline V gene, CDR1 is SQVTM and CDR2 is ANQGSEA. Trimming cost V 7 bases and J 7 bases, with 14 bases left between them. The CDR3 is 12 residues long. CDR3 residues: CSAETVSNTIYF. CDR3 DNA sequence: TGCAGCGCTGAGACAGTGTCTAACACCATATATTTT.

This clone was counted between two and nine times. The J gene is TRBJ1-1, the V gene TRBV5-1; TRBD1 matches at 7 bases. Trimming cost V 3 bases and J 1 base; bases outside gene matches: 6. The CDR3 contains 15 residues. Germline V gene lookup returns CDR1 SGHRS and CDR2 YFSETQ. The CDR3 DNA is TGCGCCAGCAGCTCCCTAGGACAGGCGAACACTGAAGCTTTCTTT. This translates into CASSSLGQANTEAFF.

The J gene is TRBJ2-3, the V gene TRBV7-3; D possibly corresponds to TRBD2 (5 bases). Germline assignment: CDR1 SGHTA and CDR2 FQGTGA. Trimming left V 1 base short and J 2 bases short, with 10 bases between. The CDR3 totals 15 residues. CDR3 in DNA: TGTGCCAGCAGCTTAAATTCGGGGATCACAGATACGCAGTATTTT. Protein: CASSLNSGITDTQYF.

V gene TRBV5-6 combines with J gene TRBJ1-5; no definite D call. Between the trimmed V and J ends, which lost 4 bases and 0 bases, there was a span of 5 bases. This CDR3 has 13 amino acids. Germline loops: CDR1 SGHDT, CDR2 YYEEEE. CDR3 in amino acids: CASSLSSNQPQHF. In DNA, the CDR3 is TGTGCCAGCAGCCTTAGTAGCAATCAGCCCCAGCATTTT. Drawing the rest from reference TRBV5-6 and TRBJ1-5, the complete variable domain is DAGVTQSPTHLIKTRGQQVTLRCSPKSGHDTVSWYQQALGQGPQFIFQYYEEEERQRGNFPDRFSGHQFPNYSSELNVNALLLGDSALYLCASSLSSNQPQHFGDGTRLSIL.

The chain links TRBV11-2 to TRBJ2-4, with 9 bases aligning to TRBD1. Germline-derived CDR1 and CDR2 are SGHAT and FQNNGV. This CDR3 contains 15 residues. The V gene end was trimmed by 4 bases and the J gene end by 4 bases; junction bases not matched to a gene: 5. CDR3 DNA sequence: TGTGCCAGCAGCTCCAACAGGGGGCCGAAAAACATTCAGTACTTC. Its protein is CASSSNRGPKNIQYF.

About this clone itself: One end of the junction is discordant with germline, which a read error may explain. J is TRBJ2-1 and V is TRBV5-1, with 8 bases matching TRBD2. This CDR3 comprises 14 residues. From germline, CDR1 is SGHRS and CDR2 YFSETQ. The CDR3 nucleotides read TGCGCCAGCACCTTGTTAATAGCGGGAACTGAGCAGTTCTTC. It specifies CASTLLIAGTEQFF.

The chain carries TRBV7-3 and TRBJ1-2; 8 bases line up with TRBD1. J was trimmed by 5 bases and V by 5 bases; bases with no gene match: 7. The germline V gene encodes CDR1 SGHTA and CDR2 FQGTGA. This CDR3 has 14 amino acids. As DNA, the CDR3 is TGTGCCAGCAGCCCAACAGGGGGGTTGTATGGCTACACCTTC. Its protein is CASSPTGGLYGYTF.

CDR3: CAWSPPGGGGHETQYF. The CDR3 DNA is TGTGCCTGGAGTCCCCCAGGTGGTGGGGGCCACGAGACCCAGTACTTC. V and J are TRBV30 and TRBJ2-5; the D gene is possibly TRBD1 (6 bases). Germline V gives CDR1 GTSNPN, CDR2 SVGIG (reference sequence). This CDR3 has 16 residues. V lost 2 bases and J lost 5, with 21 bases in between.

This clone showed up just once. CDR3 protein: CASTFLKRGYGLDTQYF. The CDR3 DNA sequence: TGCGCCAGCACATTTTTAAAACGGGGATACGGTTTAGATACGCAGTATTTT. This chain uses TRBV23-1 with TRBJ2-3; maybe TRBD2 (5 bases). TRBV23-1 is treated as an ORF (open reading frame) with a function not yet certain. This CDR3 has 17 amino acids. The V end lost 7 bases, the J end lost 5 bases, and 25 bases lay between the germline ends.

The chain recombines TRBV6-2 or TRBV6-3 with TRBJ1-2, with TRBD1 identical over 8 bases. Per germline, CDR1 MNHEY and CDR2 SVGEGT. Germline trimming cut 6 bases from V and 2 bases from J; bases unmatched to any gene: 8. CDR3 size: 15 residues. CDR3 DNA sequence: TGTGCCAGCAGCCGAGGACAGGGCGAGAACTATGGCTACACCTTC. It translates to CASSRGQGENYGYTF.

The chain joins TRBV4-2 to TRBJ1-4, with D maybe TRBD1 (6 bases). Trimming took 0 bases from V and 8 from J, leaving 19 bases between them. CDR1 and CDR2 (germline): LGHNA, YNFKEQ. The CDR3 is 17 residues long. DNA for the CDR3: TGTGCCAGCAGCCAAGAATCTCGGGGAGGGGGAGAGGAAAAACTGTTTTTT. Translating gives CASSQESRGGGEEKLFF.

The chain links TRBV4-3 to TRBJ2-3; 13 bases fit TRBD2. This CDR3 is 14 amino acids long. Germline V lookup: CDR1 LGHNA, CDR2 YSLEER. Trimming cost V 1 base and J 15 bases; bases outside gene matches: 7. The DNA for the CDR3 is TGCGCCAGCAGCCAAGGGACTAGCGGGAGTCGCCCCTATTTT. Translating it yields CASSQGTSGSRPYF.

This clone was seen only a few times. The chain couples TRBV6-1 to TRBJ1-5; D unclear. The V gene lost 3 bases and the J gene lost 3 bases, with 6 bases spanning the gap. The CDR3 spans 13 residues. Germline-derived CDR1 and CDR2 are MNHNS and SASEGT. Written as DNA, the CDR3 is TGTGCCAGCAGTGATCGGGTCAATCAGCCCCAGCATTTT. Its protein is CASSDRVNQPQHF.

The rearrangement joins TRBV12-5 to TRBJ2-5; 13 bases map to TRBD2. The V gene end was trimmed by 1 base and the J gene end by 5 bases; junction bases not matched to a gene: 4. This CDR3 is 16 amino acids long. CDR1 and CDR2 from the germline V gene are LGHNT and FRNRAP. The CDR3 DNA reads as TGTGCTAGTGGTTTGGGGACTAGCGGGAGTGGTGAGACCCAGTACTTC. Amino acid sequence: CASGLGTSGSGETQYF.

There are a few counts of this clone. The chain links TRBV7-9 to TRBJ1-2; possibly TRBD1 for D (6 bases). Between the trimmed V and J ends, which lost 7 bases and 4 bases, there was a span of 13 bases. Germline CDR1 and CDR2: SEHNR and FQNEAQ (reference sequence). CDR3 length: 13 residues. For the CDR3, the DNA is TGTGCCAGCACCCGAACAGGGTCCTATGGCTACACCTTC. This codes for CASTRTGSYGYTF.

This clone was seen just once. The V and J genes are TRBV5-4 and TRBJ2-1, with D uncertain. The CDR3 loop spans 12 amino acids. The V and J ends lost 1 base and 6 bases respectively, with 5 bases between them. Per the germline V gene, CDR1 is SGHNT and CDR2 is YYREEE (reference sequence). In DNA, the CDR3 is TGTGCCAGCAGCTTGTCCCGCAATGAGCAGTTCTTC. Protein sequence: CASSLSRNEQFF.

The chain employs TRBV5-1 and TRBJ2-7; D might be TRBD2 (5 bases). V was cut by 0 bases and J by 6 bases, with 7 bases left in between. Germline V gene data show CDR1 as SGHRS and CDR2 as YFSETQ. The length of the CDR3 is 12 residues. CDR3 sequence: CASSLGGSEQYF. CDR3 sequence (DNA): TGCGCCAGCAGCTTGGGAGGGAGCGAGCAGTACTTC.

This rearrangement joins TRBV30 to TRBJ2-3; 12 bases match TRBD2. The CDR3 runs to 16 residues. The germline V gene has CDR1 GTSNPN and CDR2 SVGIG (reference sequence). Trimming removed 2 bases from V and 0 bases from J; junction bases left unmatched: 3. CDR3 region: CAWSYGTSGSTDTQYF. The CDR3 DNA follows: TGTGCCTGGAGTTATGGGACTAGCGGGAGCACAGATACGCAGTATTTT.

The rearrangement joins TRBV6-1 to TRBJ1-5; 8 nucleotides agree with TRBD1. CDR1 and CDR2 (germline): MNHNS, SASEGT. Trimming cost V 3 bases and J 8 bases; bases outside gene matches: 12. The CDR3 length is 16 residues. CDR3 amino acids: CASSEWDRFMSEPQHF. For the CDR3, the DNA is TGTGCCAGCAGTGAGTGGGACAGGTTTATGTCAGAGCCCCAGCATTTT.

The rearrangement links TRBV19 to TRBJ2-5; tentatively, D is TRBD1 (6 bases). The CDR3 runs to 13 residues. V shed 5 bases and J shed 3 bases, with 10 bases lying between them. Germline CDR1 and CDR2: LNHDA and SQIVND (reference sequence). The CDR3 sequence: CASSPRGKETQYF. The CDR3 DNA reads as TGTGCCAGTAGTCCCAGGGGTAAAGAGACCCAGTACTTC.

In this sample, this clone turned up once. DNA of the CDR3: TGTGCCACCAGTGATTCTTCGAATCAGGGTGTGGCCGGGGAGCTGTTTTTT. Translated: CATSDSSNQGVAGELFF. This sequence joins TRBV24-1 and TRBJ2-2, with D perhaps matching TRBD1 (5 bases). Germline V gives CDR1 KGHDR, CDR2 SFDVKD. The CDR3 loop spans 17 amino acids. Trimming left V 2 bases short and J 6 bases short, with 18 bases between.

The rearrangement links TRBV5-1 to TRBJ1-1, with D unresolved. The CDR3 has 13 residues. Looked up from germline, CDR1 is SGHRS and CDR2 is YFSETQ. The V gene lost 0 bases and the J gene lost 4 bases, with 7 bases spanning the gap. The CDR3 DNA reads TGCGCCAGCAGCTTGGGGGGAGGCACTGAAGCTTTCTTT. Translating it yields CASSLGGGTEAFF.

The gene calls are TRBV30 and TRBJ1-6; possible D gene TRBD1, 6 bases. The CDR3 has 12 residues. Germline CDR1 and CDR2: GTSNPN and SVGIG (reference sequence). V gave up 4 bases and J gave up 11 bases, with 12 bases separating them. CDR3 protein: CAWNLGAAPLHF. The CDR3, as DNA: TGTGCCTGGAATCTGGGGGCGGCACCCCTCCACTTT.

CDR3 amino acids: CALGLAVETQYF. The DNA of the CDR3 is TGTGCCCTGGGACTAGCGGTAGAGACCCAGTACTTC. The rearrangement joins TRBV30 to TRBJ2-5; 11 positions agree with TRBD2. Germline V CDR1 and CDR2: GTSNPN, SVGIG (reference sequence). This CDR3 is 12 amino acids long. After removal of 8 bases from V and 4 bases from J, the junction contained 3 bases not matched to a gene.